The following is a T cell receptor beta chain sequence with its context. These data are taken from a study of regulatory and conventional T cells in RAG deficiency. Data came from immunoSEQ multiplex PCR; TCRdb stores just in-frame clones and leaves some out. The data show about 10,000 clones, 90% to 95% seen once. Conventional CD4+ T cells were sorted from blood as CD25-low CD127-high cells. Sequenced: CD4+ effector T cells sorted from blood. The receptor was derived from a human donor with RAG deficiency presenting as severe combined immunodeficiency.

The CDR3 sequence: CASSVDPQGPGNTIYF. The CDR3 bases are TGTGCCAGCAGCGTAGACCCCCAGGGGCCTGGAAACACCATATATTTT. V gene TRBV9 combines with J gene TRBJ1-3; D is perhaps TRBD1 (6 bases). From germline, CDR1 is SGDLS and CDR2 YYNGEE. This CDR3 contains 16 residues. V dropped 0 bases and J dropped 2 bases, with 12 bases sitting between them.